What follows is one TCR beta chain and its context. Its antigen remains unidentified. The sample originates from a study of shared clonotypes between healthy human individuals. Looking at the study overall: Each donor's CD4 naive and CD4 memory cells filled three plates apiece, CD8 naive two, and CD8 memory one.

Findings of the study overall: Clonotype sharing among the donors was expected to vary with sequencing depth.

CD45RO negativity and positive selection for CCR7 defined naive CD8 cells, a population that excluded terminally differentiated effector memory CD45RA+ cells. The study drew all its donors from Caucasian adults living in Nashville, Tennessee. The CDR3 extends over 15 amino acids. Per the germline V gene, CDR1 is LNHNV and CDR2 is YYDKDF (reference sequence). Losses at the gene ends were 6 bases for V and 1 base for J; bases not matched to a gene: 5. Deep-level running was used for the assay. TCRdb keeps only in-frame clones here, not all; method: immunoSEQ multiplex PCR. The repertoire holds about 2 million clones, with about 95% as singletons.

The gene calls are TRBV15 and TRBJ1-5; 8 nucleotides match TRBD1. The specimen was naive CD8+ T cells sorted from blood. This TCR was recovered from a man between 18 and 29 years old in good health. This CDR3 reads CATRKGQGSNQPQHF. CDR3 sequence (DNA): TGTGCCACCAGAAAAGGACAGGGAAGCAATCAGCCCCAGCATTTT.